A selection of T cell receptor beta chains follows, all from one sample in a study of tumor and adjacent non-tumor tissue in lung cancer. TCRdb passed the multiplex PCR reads through MiXCR, listing each CDR3 protein once. Seen here are some 73,000 distinct CDR3 sequences, roughly 80% observed once, and the top ten hold about half. Sequencing was performed on distant non-tumor lung tissue. The receptors were sampled from a man aged 60 to 69 with non-small cell lung cancer. CDR3s include the opening cysteine and the closing phenylalanine or tryptophan. D genes are given only for firm matches. Only some rows state a clone size, as once, few, many or a class for expanded clones.

clone size | D gene | J gene | V gene | CDR3 DNA | CDR3 protein
NA | TRBD2 | TRBJ2-1 | TRBV11-3 | TGTCCCAGCAGCTTAGTTGCACCCCCTAGCGGGCAGTTCTTC | CPSSLVAPPSGQFF
NA | NA | TRBJ2-1 | TRBV4-1 | TGCGCCAGCAGCCAAGTCGATATGATCTCCTACAATGAGCGGTTCTTC | CASSQVDMISYNERFF
NA | NA | TRBJ2-5 | TRBV11-2 | TGTGCCAGTAGCTCTACATGGGATGCGACCCAGTACTTC | CASSSTWDATQYF
NA | NA | TRBJ1-1 | TRBV11-2 | TGTGCCAGCAGCTCAATCGGGAGAGGTACTGAAGCTTTCTTT | CASSSIGRGTEAFF
NA | NA | TRBJ1-5 | TRBV24-1 | TGTGCCACCAGTGGAGGTTCTAGCAATCAGCCCCATCATTTT | CATSGGSSNQPHHF
NA | NA | TRBJ2-6 | TRBV4-3 | TGCACCAGCAGCCAAGAGGCGGTGTCTAGTGCCAACGTCCTGACTTTC | CTSSQEAVSSANVLTF
NA | TRBD2 | TRBJ2-2 | TRBV11-3 | TGTGCCAGCAGCTCCCGGGAGGCGGGAGGAAACAGAGCCGGGGAGCTGTTTTTT | CASSSREAGGNRAGELFF
NA | NA | TRBJ1-5 | TRBV12-3/TRBV12-4 | TGTACCAGCAGTTTGGGCGGGGGCGGACAGCCTCAGCATTTT | CTSSLGGGGQPQHF
NA | TRBD2 | TRBJ2-1 | TRBV20-1 | TGCGGTGCTAGAGTGGGTAGCGGGAGGAGCAATGAGCAGTTCTTC | CGARVGSGRSNEQFF
NA | TRBD1 | TRBJ2-2 | TRBV4-2 | TGTGCCAGCAGCCAAGGGACAGGGGAGACTGGGGAGCCGTTTTTT | CASSQGTGETGEPFF
NA | NA | TRBJ1-4 | TRBV16 | TGTGCCAGCAGCCAACTCATGGGGTTAGTCAACGAAAAACTGTTTTTT | CASSQLMGLVNEKLFF
NA | NA | TRBJ1-1 | TRBV11-2 | TGTGTCAGCAGCTTGGATCCGGGCACGACTGAAGCTTTCTTT | CVSSLDPGTTEAFF
many | TRBD2 | TRBJ2-7 | TRBV4-2 | TGTGCCAGCAGCCAAGGACTAGCGGGGTCCTACGAGCAGTACTTC | CASSQGLAGSYEQYF
NA | TRBD1 | TRBJ1-1 | TRBV6-1 | TGTACCAGCACTGAGAACAGGGGGGACACTGAAGCTTTCTTT | CTSTENRGDTEAFF
NA | NA | TRBJ1-2 | TRBV28 | TGTGCCAGCTGTTTAGGGCCGAACTATGGCTACACCTTC | CASCLGPNYGYTF
once | NA | TRBJ2-6 | TRBV12-3/TRBV12-4 | TGTGCCAGCAGATCGGGACTCCTTATCTCTGTGGCCAACGTCCTGGCTTTC | CASRSGLLISVANVLAF
NA | NA | TRBJ1-1 | TRBV11-3 | TGCGCCAGCACCGCACAGGGAGGCACTGGAGCTTTCTTT | CASTAQGGTGAFF
NA | NA | TRBJ1-1 | TRBV12-3/TRBV12-4 | TGTGCCAGCAGTTATGGGGGTGAGGCCATCTTT | CASSYGGEAIF
NA | TRBD1 | TRBJ2-5 | TRBV11-2 | TGTGTCAGCAGCTCTACAGGGGAAGAGACCCGATGCTTC | CVSSSTGEETRCF
NA | TRBD2 | TRBJ2-2 | TRBV29-1 | TGCAGCGCCGCTAGCGGGGTGGCCCGGACCTGGGAGCTGTTTTTT | CSAASGVARTWELFF
few | TRBD2 | TRBJ2-5 | TRBV11-3 | TGTGCCAGCAACACTAGGGTGCGGGGGGAGACACAGTACTTC | CASNTRVRGETQYF
NA | TRBD1 | TRBJ2-7 | TRBV20-1 | TGCAGTGCCCGGACTACGGGACAGGAGTTCTACGAGCAGTACTTC | CSARTTGQEFYEQYF